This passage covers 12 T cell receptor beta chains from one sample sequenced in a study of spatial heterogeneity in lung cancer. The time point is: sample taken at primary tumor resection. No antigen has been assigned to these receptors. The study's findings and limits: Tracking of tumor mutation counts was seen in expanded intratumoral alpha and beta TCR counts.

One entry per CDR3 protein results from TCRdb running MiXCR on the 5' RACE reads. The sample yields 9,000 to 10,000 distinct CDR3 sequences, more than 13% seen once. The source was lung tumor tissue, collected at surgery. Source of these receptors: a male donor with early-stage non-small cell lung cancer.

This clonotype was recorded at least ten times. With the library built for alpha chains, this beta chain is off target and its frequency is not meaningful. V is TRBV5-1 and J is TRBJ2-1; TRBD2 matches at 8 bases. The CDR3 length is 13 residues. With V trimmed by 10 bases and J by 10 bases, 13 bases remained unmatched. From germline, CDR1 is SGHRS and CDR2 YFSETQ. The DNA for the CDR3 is TGCGCCTCCGCGACTAGCGCCCCCGGGGAGCAGTTCTTC. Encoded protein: CASATSAPGEQFF.

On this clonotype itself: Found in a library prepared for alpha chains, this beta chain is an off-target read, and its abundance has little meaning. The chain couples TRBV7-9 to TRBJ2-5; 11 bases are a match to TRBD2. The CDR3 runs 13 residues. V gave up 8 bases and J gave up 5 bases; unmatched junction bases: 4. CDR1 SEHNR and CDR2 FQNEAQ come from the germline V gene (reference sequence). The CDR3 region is CASALAGEETQYF. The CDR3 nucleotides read TGTGCCAGCGCACTAGCGGGAGAGGAGACCCAGTACTTC.

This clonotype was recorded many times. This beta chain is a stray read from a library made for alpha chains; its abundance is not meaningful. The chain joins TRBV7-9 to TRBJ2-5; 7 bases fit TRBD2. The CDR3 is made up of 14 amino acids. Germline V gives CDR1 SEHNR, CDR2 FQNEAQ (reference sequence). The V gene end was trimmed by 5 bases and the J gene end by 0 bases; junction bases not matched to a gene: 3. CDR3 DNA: TGTGCCAGCAGCATTCTAGCGGACCAAGAGACCCAGTACTTC. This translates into CASSILADQETQYF. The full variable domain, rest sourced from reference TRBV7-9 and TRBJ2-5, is DTGVSQNPRHKITKRGQNVTFRCDPISEHNRLYWYRQTLGQGPEFLTYFQNEAQLEKSRLLSDRFSAERPKGSFSTLEIQRTEQGDSAMYLCASSILADQETQYFGPGTRLLVL.

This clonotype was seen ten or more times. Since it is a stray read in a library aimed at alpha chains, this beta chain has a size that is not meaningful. The CDR3 coding sequence is TGTGCCAGCAGTCCCGGGACTAGCGTGGAGCAGTTCTTC. Translated, it gives CASSPGTSVEQFF. The rearrangement links TRBV12-3 or TRBV12-4 to TRBJ2-1; 10 positions agree with TRBD2. The CDR3 extends over 13 amino acids. Trimming removed 5 bases from V and 10 bases from J; junction bases left unmatched: 5.

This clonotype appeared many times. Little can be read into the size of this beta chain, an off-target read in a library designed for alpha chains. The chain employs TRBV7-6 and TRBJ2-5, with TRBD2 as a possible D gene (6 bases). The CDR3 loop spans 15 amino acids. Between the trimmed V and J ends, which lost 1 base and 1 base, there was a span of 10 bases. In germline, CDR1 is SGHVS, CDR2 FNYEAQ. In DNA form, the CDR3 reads TGTGCCAGCAGCTTAGATCCTAGCGCCCAAGAGACCCAGTACTTC. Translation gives CASSLDPSAQETQYF.

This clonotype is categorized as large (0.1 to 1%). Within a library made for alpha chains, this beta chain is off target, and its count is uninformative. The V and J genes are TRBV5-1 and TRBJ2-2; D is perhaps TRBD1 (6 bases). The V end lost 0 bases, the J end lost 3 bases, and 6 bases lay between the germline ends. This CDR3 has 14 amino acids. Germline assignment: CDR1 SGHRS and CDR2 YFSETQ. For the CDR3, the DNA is TGCGCCAGCAGCTTGGCAGGGGACACCGGGGAGCTGTTTTTT. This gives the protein CASSLAGDTGELFF.

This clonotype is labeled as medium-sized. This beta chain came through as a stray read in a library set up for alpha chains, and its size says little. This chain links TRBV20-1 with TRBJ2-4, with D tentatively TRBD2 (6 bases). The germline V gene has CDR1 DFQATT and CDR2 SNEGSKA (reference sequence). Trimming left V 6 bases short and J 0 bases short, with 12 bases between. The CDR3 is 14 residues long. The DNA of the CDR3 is TGCAGTGCCCGGGACTCAATAGCCAAAAACATTCAGTACTTC. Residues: CSARDSIAKNIQYF.

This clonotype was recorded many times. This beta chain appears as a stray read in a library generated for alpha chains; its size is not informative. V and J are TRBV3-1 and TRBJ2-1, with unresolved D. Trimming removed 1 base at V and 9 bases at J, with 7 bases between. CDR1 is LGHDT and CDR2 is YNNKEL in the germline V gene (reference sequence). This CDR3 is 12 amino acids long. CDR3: CASSQGSSEQFF. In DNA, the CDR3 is TGTGCCAGCAGCCAAGGATCTAGTGAGCAGTTCTTC.

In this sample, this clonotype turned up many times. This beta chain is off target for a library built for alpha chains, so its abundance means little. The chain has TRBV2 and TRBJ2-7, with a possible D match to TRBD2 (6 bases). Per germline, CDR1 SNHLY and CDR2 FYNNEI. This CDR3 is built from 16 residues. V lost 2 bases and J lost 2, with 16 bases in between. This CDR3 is CASSERGGAVPYEQYF. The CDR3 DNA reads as TGTGCCAGCAGTGAAAGGGGAGGAGCGGTTCCCTACGAGCAGTACTTC.

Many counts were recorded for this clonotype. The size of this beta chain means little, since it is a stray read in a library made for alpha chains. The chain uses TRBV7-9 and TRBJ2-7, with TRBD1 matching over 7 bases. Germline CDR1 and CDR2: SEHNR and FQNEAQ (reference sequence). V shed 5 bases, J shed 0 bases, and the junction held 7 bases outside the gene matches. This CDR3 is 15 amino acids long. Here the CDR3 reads CASSRGQDLSYEQYF. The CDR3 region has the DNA TGTGCCAGCAGCCGCGGACAGGACCTCTCCTACGAGCAGTACTTC.

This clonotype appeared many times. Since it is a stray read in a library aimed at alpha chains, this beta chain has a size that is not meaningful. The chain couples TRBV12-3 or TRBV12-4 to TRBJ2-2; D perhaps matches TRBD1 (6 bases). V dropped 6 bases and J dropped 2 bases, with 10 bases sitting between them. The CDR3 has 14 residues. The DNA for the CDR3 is TGTGCCAGCAGACGGGACATTAACACCGGGGAGCTGTTTTTT. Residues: CASRRDINTGELFF.

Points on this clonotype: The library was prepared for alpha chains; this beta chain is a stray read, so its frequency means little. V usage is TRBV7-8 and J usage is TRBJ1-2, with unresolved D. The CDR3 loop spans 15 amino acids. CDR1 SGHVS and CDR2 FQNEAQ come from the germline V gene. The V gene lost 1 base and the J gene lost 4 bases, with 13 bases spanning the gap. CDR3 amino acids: CASSLVAEGTYGYTF. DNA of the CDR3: TGTGCCAGCAGCTTAGTCGCGGAGGGAACCTATGGCTACACCTTC.